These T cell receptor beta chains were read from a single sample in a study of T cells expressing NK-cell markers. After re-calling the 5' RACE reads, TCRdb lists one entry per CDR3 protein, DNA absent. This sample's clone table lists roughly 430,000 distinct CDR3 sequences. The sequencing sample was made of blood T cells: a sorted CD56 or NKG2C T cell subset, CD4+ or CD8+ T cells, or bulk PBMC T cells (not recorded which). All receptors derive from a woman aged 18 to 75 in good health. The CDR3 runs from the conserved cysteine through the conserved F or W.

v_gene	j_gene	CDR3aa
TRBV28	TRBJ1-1	CASSPALSTVINTEAFF
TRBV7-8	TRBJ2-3	CASSPPGQPTDTQYF
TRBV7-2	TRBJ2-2	CASSPRRNTGELFF
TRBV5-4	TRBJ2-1	CASSPTSGKYNEQFF
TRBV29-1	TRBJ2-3	CSVAIAGGASDTQYF
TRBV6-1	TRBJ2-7	CASSPLDWYEQYF
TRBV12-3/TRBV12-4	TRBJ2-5	CASSFGAGQTQYF
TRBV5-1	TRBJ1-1	CASSLAPEGNTEAFF
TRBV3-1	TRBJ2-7	CASSQGAGGPGEQYF
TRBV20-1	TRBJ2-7	CSARAEIYEQYF
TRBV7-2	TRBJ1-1	CASSLAGRANTEAFF
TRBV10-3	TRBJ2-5	CAISEEGGQETQYF
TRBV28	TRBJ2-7	CASRIKATGTKQYF
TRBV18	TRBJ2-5	CASSPSSGRSKETQYF
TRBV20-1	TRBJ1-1	CSALSGYATEAFF
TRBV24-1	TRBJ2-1	CATSTRDSLYNEQFF
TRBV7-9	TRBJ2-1	CASSPLLVEQFF